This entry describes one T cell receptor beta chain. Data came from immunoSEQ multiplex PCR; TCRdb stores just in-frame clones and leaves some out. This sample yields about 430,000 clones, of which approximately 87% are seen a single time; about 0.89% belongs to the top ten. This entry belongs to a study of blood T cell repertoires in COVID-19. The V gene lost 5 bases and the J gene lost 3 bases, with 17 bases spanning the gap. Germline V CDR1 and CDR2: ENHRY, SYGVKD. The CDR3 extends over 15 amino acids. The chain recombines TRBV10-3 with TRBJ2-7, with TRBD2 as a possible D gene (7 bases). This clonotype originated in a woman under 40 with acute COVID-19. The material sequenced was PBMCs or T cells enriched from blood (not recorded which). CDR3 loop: CAISYREGVGYEQYF. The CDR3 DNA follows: TGTGCCATCAGTTACAGGGAGGGGGTCGGCTACGAGCAGTACTTC.